Below, one T cell receptor (beta chain) is given with its context. This specimen belongs to a study of blood T cell repertoires in COVID-19. For the study at large: Samples taken during acute and convalescent COVID-19 were collected in the United States, Italy and Spain.

Sequencing used immunoSEQ multiplex PCR; TCRdb keeps in-frame clones, though not all of them. The data contain 390,000 or so clones, roughly 86% of them seen just once; the ten biggest clones take up about 10%. Germline CDR1 reads SNHLY; CDR2 reads FYNNEI. Between the trimmed V and J ends, which lost 7 bases and 7 bases, there was a span of 13 bases. The CDR3 contains 13 residues. This receptor was obtained from a woman aged 30 to 39 with COVID-19, enrolled during active disease. The chain employs TRBV2 and TRBJ2-2; D is possibly TRBD2 (7 bases). Specimen: peripheral blood. CDR3 in DNA: TGTGCCAGCACCGAGGGAGGGGGCGGGGAGCTGTTTTTT. It is translated as CASTEGGGGELFF.